The clone carrying this TCR beta chain was counted many times. Antigen: not known. This CDR3 has 14 residues. The V gene's germline CDR1 is SGHRS and CDR2 YFSETQ. V lost 4 bases and J 10 bases, leaving 15 bases between the germline ends. These data originate in a study of T-cell reconstitution after alpha-beta-depleted transplantation in children. Notes on the study in general: About two months after transplant, alpha-beta T cells reportedly came from several hundred expanded graft clones. Counts and diversity of T cells one year after transplant came mostly from newly produced T cells.

Unique molecular identifiers were incorporated when the TCRbeta library was constructed. One entry per CDR3 protein results from TCRdb running MiXCR on the PCR reads. Of around 440,000 distinct CDR3 sequences detected, under 12% appear once; the ten largest clones hold around 2%. The rearrangement joins TRBV5-1 to TRBJ1-6; the D gene is possibly TRBD1 (5 bases). The origin of this receptor is a child aged 2-15 years with inherited bone marrow failure, due to receive a stem cell transplant. The source material was PBMCs, sampled before TCRalphabeta/CD19-depleted stem cell transplant. The CDR3 here is CASSAGRVESPLHF. CDR3 DNA: TGCGCCAGCAGCGCGGGCAGGGTAGAGTCACCCCTCCACTTT.